Below are 32 T cell receptor beta chains sequenced from a single sample in a study of shared clonotypes between healthy human individuals (dated by TCRdb to 2020 to 2021). To prepare the library, the immunoSEQ multiplex PCR assay was applied. Held by TCRdb, this immuneACCESS table contains in-frame sequences only and omits some clones. Under half of the omission traces to an unresolved V gene where checked; the cause of the rest is unknown. Counted in this sample were roughly 400,000 clones; roughly 96% of them appeared once. The top ten constitute 0.32% of the sample. Sequenced material: memory CD8+ T cells sorted from blood. What the cell subset or site label conveys for this sample: CD45RO+ cells pooled with CCR7-negative TemRA cells. These receptors originate from a young man in good health.

The V gene is TRBV10-3, the J gene TRBJ1-4; no clear D gene. The CDR3 loop spans 15 amino acids. CDR1 and CDR2 from the germline V gene are ENHRY and SYGVKD. Trimming removed 7 bases at V and 0 bases at J, with 12 bases between. CDR3 in amino acids: CAIKPGHSTNEKLFF. CDR3 coding DNA: TGTGCCATCAAACCGGGCCATTCAACTAATGAAAAACTGTTTTTT.

The chain is built from TRBV10-3 and TRBJ2-3; D is possibly TRBD1 or TRBD2 (6 bases each). This CDR3 comprises 14 residues. V lost 3 bases and J lost 5, with 12 bases in between. Germline assignment: CDR1 ENHRY and CDR2 SYGVKD. The CDR3 bases are TGTGCCATCAGTGAAGAGGGGGGTCGAGATACGCAGTATTTT. Protein product: CAISEEGGRDTQYF.

V usage is TRBV4-2 and J usage is TRBJ2-7, with 10 bases identical to TRBD2. The CDR3 length is 16 residues. Looked up from germline, CDR1 is LGHNA and CDR2 is YNFKEQ. V lost 1 base to trimming and J lost 3 bases; unmatched junction nucleotides: 6. This chain's CDR3 is CASSQVSGLAVYEQYF. CDR3 nucleotide sequence: TGTGCCAGCAGCCAAGTAAGTGGACTAGCGGTCTACGAGCAGTACTTC.

The chain carries TRBV7-9 and TRBJ1-2, with 8 bases lining up with TRBD1. The CDR3 runs 14 residues. In germline, CDR1 is SEHNR, CDR2 FQNEAQ (reference sequence). Germline trimming cut 5 bases from V and 4 bases from J; bases unmatched to any gene: 6. The CDR3 loop is CASSPGQGGYGYTF. The DNA for the CDR3 is TGTGCCAGCAGCCCAGGACAGGGTGGCTATGGCTACACCTTC.

The rearrangement joins TRBV10-3 to TRBJ2-7, with D perhaps given as TRBD1 or TRBD2 (5 bases each). Germline CDR1 ENHRY, CDR2 SYGVKD. CDR3 length: 14 residues. V was pared by 10 bases and J by 5 bases, with 21 bases between. The CDR3 here is CARNRDPGVDEQYF. Here the CDR3 DNA reads TGTGCCAGAAACCGGGACCCCGGGGTGGACGAGCAGTACTTC.

This chain uses TRBV4-1 with TRBJ2-1, with no clear D. V lost 0 bases, J lost 5 bases, and 11 bases lay in between. Germline CDR1 reads MGHRA; CDR2 reads YSYEKL. This CDR3 comprises 15 residues. The CDR3 DNA reads TGCGCCAGCAGCCAAGATTCCGCGCTCCACAATGAGCAGTTCTTC. Translated: CASSQDSALHNEQFF.

In DNA, the CDR3 is TGCGCCAGCAGGGCCTGGGCCCCAAGCACAGATACGCAGTATTTT. Protein product: CASRAWAPSTDTQYF. The rearrangement joins TRBV10-1 to TRBJ2-3; D unclear. The ends were cut back, 6 bases at V and 0 bases at J, with 13 bases in the middle. CDR1 and CDR2 from the germline V gene are WNHNN and SYGVQD (reference sequence). There are 15 residues in the CDR3.

This clone was seen only once. This chain links TRBV28 with TRBJ2-1; 7 nucleotides align to TRBD1. Losses at the gene ends were 5 bases for V and 3 bases for J; bases not matched to a gene: 7. Germline lookup yields CDR1 MDHEN and CDR2 SYDVKM. This CDR3 has 15 residues. CDR3 in DNA: TGTGCCAGCAGTACCCCAGGGACAGTCTACAATGAGCAGTTCTTC. Translation gives CASSTPGTVYNEQFF.

The chain couples TRBV5-1 to TRBJ2-1, with 12 bases aligning to TRBD2. Germline lookup yields CDR1 SGHRS and CDR2 YFSETQ. There are 17 residues in the CDR3. J lost 2 bases, V lost 0 bases, and 3 bases had no gene match. For the CDR3, the DNA is TGCGCCAGCAGCTTGGGGACTAGCGGGACAGCCTACAATGAGCAGTTCTTC. Protein: CASSLGTSGTAYNEQFF.

Here the CDR3 reads CASKRDSIWDEQFF. The CDR3 nucleotides are TGTGCCAGTAAGCGGGATTCGATCTGGGATGAGCAGTTCTTC. The V and J genes are TRBV19 and TRBJ2-1, with 7 positions matching TRBD2. CDR1 and CDR2 from the germline V gene are LNHDA and SQIVND (reference sequence). V lost 7 bases to trimming and J lost 8 bases; unmatched junction nucleotides: 11. The CDR3 sequence is 14 residues long.

The genes are TRBV5-4 and TRBJ2-1; 8 nucleotides line up with TRBD2. J gave up 4 bases and V 0 bases, and 0 bases lay outside the gene matches. CDR1 and CDR2 (germline): SGHNT, YYREEE (reference sequence). CDR3 length equals 14 residues. The CDR3 sequence: CASSLGLAYNEQFF. The CDR3 nucleotides read TGTGCCAGCAGCTTGGGACTAGCGTACAATGAGCAGTTCTTC.

The gene calls are TRBV6-1 and TRBJ1-2, with a weak D call TRBD1 (5 bases). This CDR3 has 16 amino acids. The V gene lost 0 bases and the J gene lost 6 bases, with 17 bases spanning the gap. Looked up from germline, CDR1 is MNHNS and CDR2 is SASEGT. CDR3 in amino acids: CASSEAVWVGGDGYTF. The CDR3 DNA is TGTGCCAGCAGTGAAGCCGTATGGGTCGGGGGGGATGGCTACACCTTC.

The CDR3: CASSIREVAKNIQYF. CDR3 sequence (DNA): TGTGCCAGCAGTATCCGGGAGGTAGCCAAAAACATTCAGTACTTC. The chain couples TRBV28 to TRBJ2-4; the match to TRBD2 covers 7 bases. CDR1 MDHEN and CDR2 SYDVKM come from the germline V gene. The CDR3 sequence is 15 residues long. V trimming: 5 bases; J trimming: 0 bases; junction bases outside the gene matches: 4.

The chain employs TRBV9 and TRBJ2-2; maybe TRBD1 (5 bases). Germline V CDR1 and CDR2: SGDLS, YYNGEE. The CDR3 totals 12 residues. V lost 3 bases and J 5 bases, leaving 5 bases between the germline ends. This CDR3 is CASSEGTGELFF. The CDR3 DNA follows: TGTGCCAGCAGCGAGGGGACCGGGGAGCTGTTTTTT.

The rearrangement uses TRBV5-6 and TRBJ1-3; D is unresolved. V gave up 0 bases and J gave up 3 bases, with 10 bases separating them. The CDR3 spans 15 residues. Per germline, CDR1 SGHDT and CDR2 YYEEEE. The CDR3, as DNA: TGTGCCAGCAGCTTGGGGACGGTGCTTGGAAACACCATATATTTT. Encoded protein: CASSLGTVLGNTIYF.

The chain recombines TRBV20-1 with TRBJ2-3; no clear D. Germline CDR1 and CDR2: DFQATT and SNEGSKA (reference sequence). The CDR3 contains 11 residues. Between the trimmed V and J ends, which lost 2 bases and 4 bases, there was a span of 4 bases. CDR3 sequence: CSARMADTQYF. The CDR3 nucleotides are TGCAGTGCTAGAATGGCAGATACGCAGTATTTT.

The chain employs TRBV30 and TRBJ1-2; D not resolved. With 1 base removed from V and 2 bases from J, the gap between germline ends came to 14 bases. This CDR3 contains 15 residues. Germline V CDR1 and CDR2: GTSNPN, SVGIG (reference sequence). The CDR3 sequence is CAWSARSRGNYGYTF. For the CDR3, the DNA is TGTGCCTGGAGTGCCCGGTCCCGGGGAAACTATGGCTACACCTTC.

This chain uses TRBV7-2 with TRBJ2-2, with TRBD2 matching 8 bases. This CDR3 spans 15 amino acids. Germline V gene lookup returns CDR1 SGHTA and CDR2 FQGNSA. V was clipped by 1 base and J by 8 bases; unmatched bases: 6. The CDR3 DNA sequence: TGTGCCAGCAGCTTAGAAAACGGGAGGGGTGGGGAGCTGTTTTTT. It translates to CASSLENGRGGELFF.

The J gene is TRBJ2-7, the V gene TRBV28; 7 bases fit TRBD1. The J segment lost 0 bases and the V segment lost 6 bases, leaving 2 bases of the junction unmatched. This CDR3 has 13 residues. The germline V gene encodes CDR1 MDHEN and CDR2 SYDVKM. CDR3 sequence: CASSDRASYEQYF. The CDR3 bases are TGTGCCAGCAGCGACAGGGCCTCCTACGAGCAGTACTTC.

The rearrangement uses TRBV30 and TRBJ1-2; possible D gene TRBD1, 5 bases. The CDR3 totals 10 residues. Germline V gene lookup returns CDR1 GTSNPN and CDR2 SVGIG (reference sequence). The V end was cut by 8 bases, the J end by 3 bases, with 7 bases between. In DNA, the CDR3 is TGTGCCCAAGGGGACTATGGCTACACCTTC. It translates to CAQGDYGYTF.

The chain joins TRBV7-2 to TRBJ2-7; 7 bases agree with TRBD2. The germline V gene encodes CDR1 SGHTA and CDR2 FQGNSA. V lost 2 bases and J lost 3; bases outside the gene matches: 7. The CDR3 is 15 amino acids. The chain's CDR3 is CASSLMSSGNYEQYF. The CDR3 DNA follows: TGTGCCAGCAGCTTAATGTCTAGCGGCAACTACGAGCAGTACTTC.

The chain uses TRBV5-5 and TRBJ2-7; TRBD2 matches 9 bases. Germline CDR1 and CDR2: SGHKS and YYEKEE (reference sequence). V lost 4 bases to trimming and J lost 3 bases; unmatched junction nucleotides: 5. This CDR3 has 14 residues. The CDR3: CASSPTSGRYEQYF. The CDR3 bases are TGTGCCAGCAGCCCCACTAGCGGGCGCTACGAGCAGTACTTC.

The V gene is TRBV5-4, the J gene TRBJ2-7; 8 nucleotides match TRBD2. Germline CDR1 reads SGHNT; CDR2 reads YYREEE (reference sequence). This CDR3 region has 16 residues. The V and J ends lost 4 bases and 0 bases, in that order; junction bases with no gene match: 9. The CDR3 coding sequence is TGTGCCAGCAGCAAATACACGAGCGGGAGCTCCTACGAGCAGTACTTC. This translates into CASSKYTSGSSYEQYF.

The genes are TRBV7-2 and TRBJ2-1, with unresolved D. CDR1 is SGHTA and CDR2 is FQGNSA in the germline V gene. The CDR3 contains 15 residues. Deletions cut 1 base from V and 3 bases from J, with 10 bases between. CDR3: CASSLGSAIYNEQFF. Written as DNA, the CDR3 is TGTGCCAGCAGCTTAGGGTCCGCGATCTACAATGAGCAGTTCTTC.

The chain has TRBV10-3 and TRBJ2-2; D unresolved. Germline V CDR1 and CDR2: ENHRY, SYGVKD. The CDR3 contains 14 residues. The V gene lost 3 bases and the J gene lost 3 bases, with 8 bases spanning the gap. The CDR3 region is CAISDLYYTGELFF. In DNA, the CDR3 is TGTGCCATCAGTGATTTGTATTACACCGGGGAGCTGTTTTTT.

The rearrangement uses TRBV7-6 and TRBJ2-3, with D perhaps matching TRBD1 or TRBD2 (5 bases each). The V gene lost 2 bases and the J gene lost 5 bases, with 8 bases spanning the gap. The CDR3 runs 13 residues. CDR1 SGHVS and CDR2 FNYEAQ come from the germline V gene. The DNA for the CDR3 is TGTGCCAGCAGCTTATGGGGGTTAGATACGCAGTATTTT. Its protein product is CASSLWGLDTQYF.

This chain's CDR3 is CASSLEAGASGYGYTF. Here the CDR3 DNA reads TGTGCCAGCAGCTTGGAGGCAGGGGCCAGTGGCTATGGCTACACCTTC. The chain is built from TRBV5-4 and TRBJ1-2, with a weak D call TRBD1 (6 bases). V was trimmed by 0 bases and J by 4 bases, leaving 16 bases between them. This CDR3 contains 16 residues. Germline CDR1 and CDR2: SGHNT and YYREEE (reference sequence). The whole variable domain, remainder taken from reference TRBV5-4 and TRBJ1-2, is ETGVTQSPTHLIKTRGQQVTLRCSSQSGHNTVSWYQQALGQGPQFIFQYYREEENGRGNFPPRFSGLQFPNYSSELNVNALELDDSALYLCASSLEAGASGYGYTFGSGTRLTVV.

This clone has a single count. The rearrangement joins TRBV19 to TRBJ2-1; 7 bases fit TRBD2. Germline-derived CDR1 and CDR2 are LNHDA and SQIVND (reference sequence). CDR3 size: 14 residues. V was pared by 3 bases and J by 14 bases, with 13 bases of the junction left unmatched. The CDR3 nucleotides read TGTGCCAGTAGTATTGGGGGGGGAGACCCCTGGAAGTTCTTC. Translation gives CASSIGGGDPWKFF.

The chain has TRBV4-1 and TRBJ2-1; TRBD1 aligns across 10 bases. Germline loops: CDR1 MGHRA, CDR2 YSYEKL. This CDR3 has 16 residues. The trim removed 2 bases at V and 5 bases at J, leaving 6 bases unmatched. In DNA, the CDR3 is TGCGCCAGCAGCCAATGGAGCGGGACAGGGGACAATGAGCAGTTCTTC. It codes for CASSQWSGTGDNEQFF.

The chain recombines TRBV27 with TRBJ2-1, with TRBD2 matching 15 bases. The V and J ends lost 1 base and 2 bases, in that order; junction bases with no gene match: 12. This CDR3 has 21 residues. In germline, CDR1 is MNHEY, CDR2 SMNVEV (reference sequence). The CDR3 loop is CASSLWGQGLAGGRPYNEQFF. CDR3 bases: TGTGCCAGCAGTTTATGGGGACAGGGACTAGCGGGAGGCCGCCCCTACAATGAGCAGTTCTTC.

This sequence joins TRBV6-6 and TRBJ2-7; D may be TRBD1 or TRBD2 (5 bases each). The V end was cut by 4 bases, the J end by 3 bases, with 10 bases between. Per the germline V gene, CDR1 is MNHNY and CDR2 is SVGAGI (reference sequence). CDR3 length equals 13 residues. CDR3 loop: CASSSLGGYEQYF. The CDR3 DNA reads as TGTGCCAGCAGTTCCCTTGGGGGCTACGAGCAGTACTTC.

This clone was observed a few times. The sample holds other DNA sequences that translate to the same CDR3. The chain combines TRBV20-1 with TRBJ1-2; 7 bases agree with TRBD1. The CDR3 extends over 11 amino acids. CDR1 DFQATT and CDR2 SNEGSKA come from the germline V gene (reference sequence). Trimming removed 4 bases from V and 4 bases from J; junction bases left unmatched: 0. DNA for the CDR3: TGCAGTGCTACAGGGGGCTATGGCTACACCTTC. This gives the protein CSATGGYGYTF.